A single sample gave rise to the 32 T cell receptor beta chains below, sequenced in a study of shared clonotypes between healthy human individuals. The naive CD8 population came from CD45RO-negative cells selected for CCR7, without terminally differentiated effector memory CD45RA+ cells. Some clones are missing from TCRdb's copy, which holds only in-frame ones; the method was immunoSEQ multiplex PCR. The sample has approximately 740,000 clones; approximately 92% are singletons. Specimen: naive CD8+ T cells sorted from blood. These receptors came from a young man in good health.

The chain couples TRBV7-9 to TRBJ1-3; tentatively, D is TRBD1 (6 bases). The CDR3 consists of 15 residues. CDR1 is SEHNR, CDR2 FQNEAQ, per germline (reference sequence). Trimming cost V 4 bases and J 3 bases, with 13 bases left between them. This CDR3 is CASSSGQILGNTIYF. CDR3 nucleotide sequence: TGTGCCAGCAGCTCCGGACAGATCCTTGGAAACACCATATATTTT.

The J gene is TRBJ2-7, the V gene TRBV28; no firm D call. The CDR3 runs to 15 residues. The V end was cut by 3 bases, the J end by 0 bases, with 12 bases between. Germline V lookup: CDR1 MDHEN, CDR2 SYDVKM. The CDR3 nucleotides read TGTGCCAGCAGTTTCCCGGGTAGGAGCTCCTACGAGCAGTACTTC. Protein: CASSFPGRSSYEQYF.

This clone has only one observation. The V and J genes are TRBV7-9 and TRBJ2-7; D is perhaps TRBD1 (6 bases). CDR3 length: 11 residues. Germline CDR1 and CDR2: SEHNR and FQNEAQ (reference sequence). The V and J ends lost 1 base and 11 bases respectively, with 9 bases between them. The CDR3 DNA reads TGTGCCAGCAGCTTAGGGGGACAAAAGTACTTC. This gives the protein CASSLGGQKYF.

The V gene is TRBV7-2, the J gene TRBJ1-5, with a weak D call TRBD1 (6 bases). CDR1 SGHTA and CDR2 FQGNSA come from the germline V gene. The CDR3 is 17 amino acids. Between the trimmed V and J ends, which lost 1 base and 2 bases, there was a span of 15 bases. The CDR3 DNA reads TGTGCCAGCAGCTTAGAGCAGGGGCCTCGGGGCAATCAGCCCCAGCATTTT. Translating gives CASSLEQGPRGNQPQHF.

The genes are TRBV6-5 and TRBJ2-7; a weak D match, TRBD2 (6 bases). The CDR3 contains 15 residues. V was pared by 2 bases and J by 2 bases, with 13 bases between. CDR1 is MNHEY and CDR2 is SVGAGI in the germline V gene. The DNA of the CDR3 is TGTGCCAGCAGTTACCTTGCGGGACCCACCTACGAGCAGTACTTC. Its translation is CASSYLAGPTYEQYF.

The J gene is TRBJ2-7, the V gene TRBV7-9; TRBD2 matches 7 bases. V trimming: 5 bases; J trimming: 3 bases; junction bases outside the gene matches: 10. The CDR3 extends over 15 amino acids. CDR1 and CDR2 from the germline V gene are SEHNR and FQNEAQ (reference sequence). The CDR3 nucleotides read TGTGCCAGCAGCCAATTCGGGGGGACTCGCTACGAGCAGTACTTC. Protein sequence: CASSQFGGTRYEQYF.

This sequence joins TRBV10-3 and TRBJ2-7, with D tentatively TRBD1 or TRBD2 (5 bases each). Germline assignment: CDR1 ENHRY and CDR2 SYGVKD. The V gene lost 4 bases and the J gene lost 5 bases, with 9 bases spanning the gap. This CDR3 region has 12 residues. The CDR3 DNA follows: TGTGCCATCAGTGCACGGGGCCACGAGCAGTACTTC. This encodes CAISARGHEQYF.

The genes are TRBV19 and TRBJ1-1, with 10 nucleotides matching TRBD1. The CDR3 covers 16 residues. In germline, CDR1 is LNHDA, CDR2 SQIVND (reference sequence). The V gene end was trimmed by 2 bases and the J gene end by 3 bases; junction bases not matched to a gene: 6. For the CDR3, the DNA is TGTGCCAGTAGTATATTCGGGACAGGGGAGGACACTGAAGCTTTCTTT. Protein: CASSIFGTGEDTEAFF.

In nucleotides, the CDR3 is TGTGCCACCAGCAGAGATGGTCCCAGTTTCCGTGAGCAGTTCTTC. Translation: CATSRDGPSFREQFF. This chain links TRBV15 with TRBJ2-1; D not certain. There are 15 residues in the CDR3. The germline V and J ends were trimmed by 0 bases and 9 bases, with 15 bases remaining between them. CDR1 and CDR2 from the germline V gene are LNHNV and YYDKDF (reference sequence).

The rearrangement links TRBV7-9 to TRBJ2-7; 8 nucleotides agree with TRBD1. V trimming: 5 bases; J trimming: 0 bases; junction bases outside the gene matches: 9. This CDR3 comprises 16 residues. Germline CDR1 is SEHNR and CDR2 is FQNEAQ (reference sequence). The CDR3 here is CASSPAPGQASYEQYF. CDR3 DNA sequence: TGTGCCAGCAGCCCTGCCCCGGGACAGGCCTCCTACGAGCAGTACTTC.

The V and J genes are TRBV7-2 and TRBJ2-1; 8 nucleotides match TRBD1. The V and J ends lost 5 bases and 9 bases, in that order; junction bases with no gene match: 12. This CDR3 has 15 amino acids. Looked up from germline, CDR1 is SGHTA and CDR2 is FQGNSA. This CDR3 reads CASSVDYRGWSEQFF. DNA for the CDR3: TGTGCCAGCAGCGTAGACTACAGGGGGTGGAGTGAGCAGTTCTTC. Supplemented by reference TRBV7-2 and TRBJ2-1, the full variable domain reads GAGVSQSPSNKVTEKGKDVELRCDPISGHTALYWYRQSLGQGLEFLIYFQGNSAPDKSGLPSDRFSAERTGGSVSTLTIQRTQQEDSAVYLCASSVDYRGWSEQFFGPGTRLTVL.

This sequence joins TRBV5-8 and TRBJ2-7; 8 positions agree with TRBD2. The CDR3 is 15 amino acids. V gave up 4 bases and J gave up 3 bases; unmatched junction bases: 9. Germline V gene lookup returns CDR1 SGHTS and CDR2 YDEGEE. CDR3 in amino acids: CASSQRSGGHYEQYF. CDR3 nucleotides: TGTGCCAGCAGCCAGAGAAGCGGGGGCCACTACGAGCAGTACTTC.

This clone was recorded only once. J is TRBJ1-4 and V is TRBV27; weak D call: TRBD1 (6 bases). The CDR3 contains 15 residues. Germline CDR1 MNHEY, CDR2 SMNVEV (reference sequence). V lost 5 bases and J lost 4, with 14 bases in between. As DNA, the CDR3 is TGTGCCAGCAGTCCCTACAGGGCCATTAATGAAAAACTGTTTTTT. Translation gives CASSPYRAINEKLFF.

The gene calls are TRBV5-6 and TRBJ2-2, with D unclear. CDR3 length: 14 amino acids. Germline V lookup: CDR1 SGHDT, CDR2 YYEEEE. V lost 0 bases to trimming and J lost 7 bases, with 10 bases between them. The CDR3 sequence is CASSLGADDGELFF. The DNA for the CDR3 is TGTGCCAGCAGCTTGGGGGCCGACGACGGGGAGCTGTTTTTT.

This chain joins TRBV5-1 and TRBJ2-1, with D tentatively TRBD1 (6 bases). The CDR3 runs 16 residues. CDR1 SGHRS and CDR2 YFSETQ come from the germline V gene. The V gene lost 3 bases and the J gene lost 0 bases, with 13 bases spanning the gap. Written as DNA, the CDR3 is TGCGCCAGCAGCTCTCGGGACACGACCTCCTACAATGAGCAGTTCTTC. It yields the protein CASSSRDTTSYNEQFF. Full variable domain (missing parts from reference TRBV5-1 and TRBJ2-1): KAGVTQTPRYLIKTRGQQVTLSCSPISGHRSVSWYQQTPGQGLQFLFEYFSETQRNKGNFPGRFSGRQFSNSRSEMNVSTLELGDSALYLCASSSRDTTSYNEQFFGPGTRLTVL.

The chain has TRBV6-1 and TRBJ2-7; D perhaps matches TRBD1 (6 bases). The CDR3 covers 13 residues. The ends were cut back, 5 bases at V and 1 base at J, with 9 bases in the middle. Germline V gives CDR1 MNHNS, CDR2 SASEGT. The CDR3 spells CASSPGVSYEQYF. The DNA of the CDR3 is TGTGCCAGCAGTCCAGGGGTTTCCTACGAGCAGTACTTC.

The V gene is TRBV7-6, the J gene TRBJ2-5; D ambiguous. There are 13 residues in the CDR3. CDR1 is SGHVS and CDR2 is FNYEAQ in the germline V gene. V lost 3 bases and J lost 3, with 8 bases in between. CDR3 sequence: CASSFGTEETQYF. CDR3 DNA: TGTGCCAGCAGCTTTGGAACTGAAGAGACCCAGTACTTC.

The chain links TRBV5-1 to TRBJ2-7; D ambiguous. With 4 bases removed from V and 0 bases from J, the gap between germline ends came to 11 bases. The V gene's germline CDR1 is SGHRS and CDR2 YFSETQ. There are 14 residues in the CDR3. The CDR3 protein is CASSPSQSSYEQYF. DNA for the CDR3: TGCGCCAGCAGCCCGAGTCAGAGCTCCTACGAGCAGTACTTC.

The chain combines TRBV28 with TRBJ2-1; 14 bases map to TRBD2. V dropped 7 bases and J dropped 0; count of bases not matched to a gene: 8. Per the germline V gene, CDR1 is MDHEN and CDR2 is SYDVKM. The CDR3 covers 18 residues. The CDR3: CASTGTGTSGSSYNEQFF. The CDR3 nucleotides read TGTGCCAGCACCGGGACAGGGACTAGCGGGAGCTCCTACAATGAGCAGTTCTTC.

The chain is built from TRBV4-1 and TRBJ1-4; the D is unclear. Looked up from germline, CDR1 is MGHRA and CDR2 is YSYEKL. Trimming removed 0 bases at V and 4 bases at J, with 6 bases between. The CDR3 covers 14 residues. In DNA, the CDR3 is TGCGCCAGCAGCCAAGATCGGGTTAATGAAAAACTGTTTTTT. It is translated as CASSQDRVNEKLFF.

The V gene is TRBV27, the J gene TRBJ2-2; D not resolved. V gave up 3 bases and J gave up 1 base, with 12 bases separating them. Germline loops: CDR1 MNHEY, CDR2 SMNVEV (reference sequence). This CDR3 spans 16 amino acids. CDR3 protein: CASSFQPQLNTGELFF. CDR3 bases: TGTGCCAGCAGTTTCCAGCCCCAGTTGAACACCGGGGAGCTGTTTTTT.

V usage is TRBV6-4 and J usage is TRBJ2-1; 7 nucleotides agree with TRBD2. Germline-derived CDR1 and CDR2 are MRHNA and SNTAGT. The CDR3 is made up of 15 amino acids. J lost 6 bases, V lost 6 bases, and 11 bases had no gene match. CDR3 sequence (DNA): TGTGCCAGCAGCCGGTTGGCTAGCGGCCCCAATGAGCAGTTCTTC. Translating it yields CASSRLASGPNEQFF.

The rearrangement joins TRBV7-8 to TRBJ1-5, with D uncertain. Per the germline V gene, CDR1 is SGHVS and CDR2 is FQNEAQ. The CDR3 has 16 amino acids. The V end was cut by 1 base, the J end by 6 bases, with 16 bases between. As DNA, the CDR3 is TGTGCCAGCAGCTTAGAATCACCAACAGCTCGTCAGCCCCAGCATTTT. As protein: CASSLESPTARQPQHF.

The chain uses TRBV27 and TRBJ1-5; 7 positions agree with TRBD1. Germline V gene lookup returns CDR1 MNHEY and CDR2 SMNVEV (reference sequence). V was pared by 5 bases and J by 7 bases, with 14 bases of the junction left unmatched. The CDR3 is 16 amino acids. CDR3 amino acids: CASSPAKTGMGQPQHF. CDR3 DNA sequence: TGTGCCAGCAGTCCCGCCAAGACAGGGATGGGCCAGCCCCAGCATTTT.

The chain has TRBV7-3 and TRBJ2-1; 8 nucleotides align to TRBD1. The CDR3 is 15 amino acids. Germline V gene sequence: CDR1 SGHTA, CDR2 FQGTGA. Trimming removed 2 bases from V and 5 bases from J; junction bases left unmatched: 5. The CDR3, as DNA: TGTGCCAGCAGCTTAGGGCAGGGGGCCGACAATGAGCAGTTCTTC. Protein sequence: CASSLGQGADNEQFF.

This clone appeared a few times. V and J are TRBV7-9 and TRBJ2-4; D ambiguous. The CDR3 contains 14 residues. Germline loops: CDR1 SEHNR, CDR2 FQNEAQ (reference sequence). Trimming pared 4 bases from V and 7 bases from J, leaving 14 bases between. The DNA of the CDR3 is TGTGCCAGCAGCTCTGAGATGACTCAGAACATTCAGTACTTC. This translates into CASSSEMTQNIQYF.

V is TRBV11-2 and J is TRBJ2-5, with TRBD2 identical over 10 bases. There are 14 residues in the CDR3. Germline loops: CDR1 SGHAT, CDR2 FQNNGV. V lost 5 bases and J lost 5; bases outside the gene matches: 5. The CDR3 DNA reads TGTGCCAGCAGCGTTGGGACTAGCGTCGAGACCCAGTACTTC. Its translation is CASSVGTSVETQYF.

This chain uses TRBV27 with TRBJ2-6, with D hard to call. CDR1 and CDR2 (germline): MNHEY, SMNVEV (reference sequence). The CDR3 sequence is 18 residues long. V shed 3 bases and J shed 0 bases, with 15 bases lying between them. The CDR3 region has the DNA TGTGCCAGCAGTTTGGCCCCAACTTGGAGCTCTGGGGCCAACGTCCTGACTTTC. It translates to CASSLAPTWSSGANVLTF. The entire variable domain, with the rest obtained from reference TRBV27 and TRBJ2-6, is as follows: EAQVTQNPRYLITVTGKKLTVTCSQNMNHEYMSWYRQDPGLGLRQIYYSMNVEVTDKGDVPEGYKVSRKEKRNFPLILESPSPNQTSLYFCASSLAPTWSSGANVLTFGAGSRLTVL.

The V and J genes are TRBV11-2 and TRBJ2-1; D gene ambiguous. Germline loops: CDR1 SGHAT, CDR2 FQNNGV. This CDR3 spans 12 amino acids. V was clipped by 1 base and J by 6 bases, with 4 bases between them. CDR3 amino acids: CASSLGSNEQFF. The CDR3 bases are TGTGCCAGCAGCTTAGGGTCCAATGAGCAGTTCTTC. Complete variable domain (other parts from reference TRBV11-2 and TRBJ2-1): EAGVAQSPRYKIIEKRQSVAFWCNPISGHATLYWYQQILGQGPKLLIQFQNNGVVDDSQLPKDRFSAERLKGVDSTLKIQPAKLEDSAVYLCASSLGSNEQFFGPGTRLTVL.

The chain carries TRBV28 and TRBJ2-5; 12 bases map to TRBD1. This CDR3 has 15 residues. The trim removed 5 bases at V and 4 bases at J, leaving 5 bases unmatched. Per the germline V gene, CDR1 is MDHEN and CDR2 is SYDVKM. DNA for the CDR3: TGTGCCAGCAGTCACCGGGACAGGGGGCGAGAGACCCAGTACTTC. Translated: CASSHRDRGRETQYF.

The CDR3 nucleotides are TGTGCCAGCAGCCCGGGGACAGGGGGAAACATTCAGTACTTC. It codes for CASSPGTGGNIQYF. The V and J genes are TRBV7-9 and TRBJ2-4; TRBD1 matches 11 bases. In germline, CDR1 is SEHNR, CDR2 FQNEAQ (reference sequence). Trimming at V came to 5 bases and at J to 6 bases, leaving 3 bases not matched to a gene. The CDR3 length is 14 residues.

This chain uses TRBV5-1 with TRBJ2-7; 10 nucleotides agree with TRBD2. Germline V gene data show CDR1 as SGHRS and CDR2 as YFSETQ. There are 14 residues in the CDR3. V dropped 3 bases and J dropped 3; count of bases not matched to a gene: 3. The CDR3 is CASSSSGSIYEQYF. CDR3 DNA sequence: TGCGCCAGCAGCTCTAGCGGGAGCATCTACGAGCAGTACTTC.